This TCR beta chain was recorded in a study of T cell responses to AZD1222 COVID-19 vaccine (dated by TCRdb to about 2021). Some background on the complete study: AZD1222 recipients whose second dose came at about 4 weeks and those whose second dose came at about 12 weeks were combined into one group, since spike-specific TCR depth and breadth did not differ between the two schedules. TCR sequencing covered roughly 230 trial participants: roughly 200 given two doses of AZD1222 and about 26 given two doses of MenACWY control vaccine. Trial participants were enrolled by age into subgroups of 18-55, 56-69 and 70-plus years, and around 140, 26 and 57 TCR-sequenced participants, respectively, were included in these subgroups.

Relative to germline, V is 6 bases shorter and J is 6 bases shorter, with 12 bases between their ends. CDR1 and CDR2 are drawn from the germline V gene (reference sequence): MNHEY, SMNVEV. The CDR3 runs 12 residues from the cysteine to the phenylalanine. Kept here is only the CDR3 DNA, which spans 36 bases and is read in frame from base 1. The full study reports these points: Conclusions about previously exposed vaccinees are limited because only six or seven AZD1222 recipients were SARS-CoV-2 seropositive at baseline. Because no day 14 peak-response samples were available, repertoires were characterized only after the peak T cell response. In the small 56-69-year group, the increase in depth fell short of significance, most likely because of low power. Nearly half of unique spike-specific TCRs reportedly recognized epitopes outside regions mutated in the B.1.351 and B.1.1.7 variants. Spike-specific TCR breadth and depth rose significantly after two AZD1222 doses compared with day 0 and with MenACWY recipients. Most participants were white British and females outnumbered males, and the authors suggested that clonal diversity may have been underestimated. CD4 TCRs associated with the vaccine covered the entire spike protein, and the dominant responses were in regions 160-218 and 743-854.

The CDR3 regions of human TCRbeta chains were analyzed by immunosequencing. In the paper's pipeline: Repertoire TCRs were checked for matches against a reference library of SARS-CoV-2-specific TCRs that had been generated using the MIRA antigen-specificity platform. Breadth was defined as the fraction of unique TCRs that were SARS-CoV-2-associated. Depth was defined as the fraction of total T cells that were SARS-CoV-2-associated. Using the MIRA data, every spike-specific TCR was mapped to the spike region that the TCR reacted to and assigned to either a CD4 or a CD8 class. Log10-transformed breadth and depth values were compared by one-way ANOVA with Sidak's multiple comparisons tests. TCRdb limited this immuneACCESS table to in-frame rearrangements with V and J called. A share of clones is missing; checked studies link under half to unresolved V genes, and the rest is unexplained. For V, J and clone size, that table is used; D and trimming come from the DNA. The sample records around 150,000 clones, about nine tenths of which are singletons. The ten largest clones capture roughly 3.2% of the sample.

Comment on this clone: This clone's antigen is unknown. No base qualities exist here, and no much larger clone lies one base off it.

Interpreted using the paper, the time point label stands for: baseline before first vaccination. Samples from vaccinated people were obtained from the UK trials COV001 and COV002, which included a single-blind randomized controlled phase 2/3 trial of AZD1222 (ChAdOx1 nCoV-19) in healthy adults. For TCRbeta chain sequencing, PBMC samples were collected from trial participants at day 0 and at day 28 after the second dose. The sample consisted of peripheral blood, taken on day 0 of AZD1222 vaccination. This receptor was identified in an adult in good health. The sequence links TRBV27 to TRBJ2-7; the D region is possibly TRBD1 or TRBD2, each matching across 6 bases. For the CDR3, the sequence is CASSPGASEQYF. The base sequence is TGTGCCAGCAGCCCGGGGGCATCCGAGCAGTACTTC.